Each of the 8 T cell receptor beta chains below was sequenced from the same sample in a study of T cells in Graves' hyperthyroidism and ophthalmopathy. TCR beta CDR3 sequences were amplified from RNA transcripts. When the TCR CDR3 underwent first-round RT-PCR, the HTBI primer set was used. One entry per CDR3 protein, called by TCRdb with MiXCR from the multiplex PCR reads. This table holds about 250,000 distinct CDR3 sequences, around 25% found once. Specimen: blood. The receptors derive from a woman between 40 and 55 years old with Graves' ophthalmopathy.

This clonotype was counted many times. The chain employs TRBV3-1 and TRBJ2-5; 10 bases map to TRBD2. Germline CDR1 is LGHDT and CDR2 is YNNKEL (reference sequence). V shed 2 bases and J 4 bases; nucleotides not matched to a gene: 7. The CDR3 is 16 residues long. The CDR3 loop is CASSQKTSGFRETQYF. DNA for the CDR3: TGTGCCAGCAGCCAAAAGACTAGCGGGTTCAGAGAGACCCAGTACTTC.

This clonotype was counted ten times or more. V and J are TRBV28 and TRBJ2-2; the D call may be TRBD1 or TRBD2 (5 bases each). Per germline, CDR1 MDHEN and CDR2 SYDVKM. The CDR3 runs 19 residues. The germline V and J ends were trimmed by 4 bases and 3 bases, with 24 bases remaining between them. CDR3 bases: TGTGCCAGCAGTTACTGGGACCGATGGACGCGAAGGGACACCGGGGAGCTGTTTTTT. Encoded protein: CASSYWDRWTRRDTGELFF.

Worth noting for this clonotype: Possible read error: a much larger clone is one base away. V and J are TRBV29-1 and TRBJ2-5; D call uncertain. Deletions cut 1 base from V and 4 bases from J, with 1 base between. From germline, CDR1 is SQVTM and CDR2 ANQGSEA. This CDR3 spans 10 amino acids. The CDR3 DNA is TGCAGCGTTGAAGGAGAGACCCAGTACTTC. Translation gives CSVEGETQYF.

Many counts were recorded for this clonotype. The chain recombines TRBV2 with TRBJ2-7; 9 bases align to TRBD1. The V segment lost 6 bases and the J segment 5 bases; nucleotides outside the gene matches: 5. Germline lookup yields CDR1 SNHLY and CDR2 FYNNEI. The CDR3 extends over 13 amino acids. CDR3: CASSVDRGNEQYF. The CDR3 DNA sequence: TGTGCCAGCAGCGTGGACAGGGGCAACGAGCAGTACTTC.

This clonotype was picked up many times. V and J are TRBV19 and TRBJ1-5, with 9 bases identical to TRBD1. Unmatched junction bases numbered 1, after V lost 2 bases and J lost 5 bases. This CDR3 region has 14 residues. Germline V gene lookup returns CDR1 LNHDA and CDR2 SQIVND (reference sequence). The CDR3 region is CASSIWTGDQPQHF. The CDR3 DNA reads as TGTGCCAGTAGTATATGGACAGGGGATCAGCCCCAGCATTTT.

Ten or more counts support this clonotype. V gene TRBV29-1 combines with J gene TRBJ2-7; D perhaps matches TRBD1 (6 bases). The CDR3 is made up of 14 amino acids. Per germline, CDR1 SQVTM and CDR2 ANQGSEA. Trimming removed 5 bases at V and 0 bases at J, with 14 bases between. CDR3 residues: CSVSGARSSYEQYF. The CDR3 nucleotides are TGCAGCGTTTCAGGGGCCAGAAGCTCCTACGAGCAGTACTTC.

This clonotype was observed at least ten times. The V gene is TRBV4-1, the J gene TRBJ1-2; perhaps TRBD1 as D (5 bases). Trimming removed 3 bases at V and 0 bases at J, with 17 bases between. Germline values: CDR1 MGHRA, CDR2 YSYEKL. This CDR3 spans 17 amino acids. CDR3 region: CASSHPKEGSPNYGYTF. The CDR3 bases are TGCGCCAGCAGCCACCCCAAGGAGGGGAGTCCTAACTATGGCTACACCTTC.

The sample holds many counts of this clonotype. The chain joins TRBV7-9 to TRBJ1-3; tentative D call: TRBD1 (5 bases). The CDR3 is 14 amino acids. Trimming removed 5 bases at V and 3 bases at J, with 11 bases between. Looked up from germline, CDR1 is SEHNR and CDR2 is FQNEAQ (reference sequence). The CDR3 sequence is CASSPAGVGNTIYF. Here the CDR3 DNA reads TGTGCCAGCAGCCCAGCGGGGGTTGGAAACACCATATATTTT.